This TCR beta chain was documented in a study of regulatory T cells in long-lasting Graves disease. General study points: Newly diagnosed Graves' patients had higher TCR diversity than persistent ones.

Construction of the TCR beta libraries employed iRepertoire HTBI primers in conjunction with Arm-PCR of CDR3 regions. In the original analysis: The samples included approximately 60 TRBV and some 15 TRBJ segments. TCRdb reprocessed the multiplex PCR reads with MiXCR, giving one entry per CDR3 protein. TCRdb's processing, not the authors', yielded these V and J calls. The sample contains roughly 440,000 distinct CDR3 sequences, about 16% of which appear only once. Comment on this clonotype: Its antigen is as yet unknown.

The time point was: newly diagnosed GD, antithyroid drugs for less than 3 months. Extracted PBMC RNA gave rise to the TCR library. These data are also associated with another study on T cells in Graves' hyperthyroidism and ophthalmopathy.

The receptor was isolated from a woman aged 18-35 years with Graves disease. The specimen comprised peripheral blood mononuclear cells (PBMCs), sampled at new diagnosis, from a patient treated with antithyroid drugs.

The CDR3 loop reads CASSKSLGLAGIDTQYF. In DNA form, the CDR3 reads TGTGCCAGCAGCAAATCCCTCGGACTAGCGGGCATAGATACGCAGTATTTT. The rearrangement uses TRBV5-4 and TRBJ2-3; 11 bases are a match to TRBD2. Trimming removed 4 bases from V and 5 bases from J; junction bases left unmatched: 12. Germline V lookup: CDR1 SGHNT, CDR2 YYREEE (reference sequence). There are 17 residues in the CDR3. The complete variable domain, with remaining parts taken from reference TRBV5-4 and TRBJ2-3, reads ETGVTQSPTHLIKTRGQQVTLRCSSQSGHNTVSWYQQALGQGPQFIFQYYREEENGRGNFPPRFSGLQFPNYSSELNVNALELDDSALYLCASSKSLGLAGIDTQYFGPGTRLTVL.